This T cell receptor beta chain was obtained from a study of cytomegalovirus exposure and HLA in healthy donors. Study-wide points: Further analysis was carried out later, and it showed several of the most significant clusters appearing linked to common viral pathogens. The classifier reportedly diagnosed cytomegalovirus status with high specificity and sensitivity.

Primers included in the PCR were 60 Vbeta and 13 Jbeta primers. Profiling relied on immunoSEQ multiplex PCR, and the TCRdb table lists in-frame clones only, not all of them. Of roughly 200,000 clones listed, about 10% were seen once; the top ten hold roughly 1.4%. Though probably carrying unrecorded immune exposures, donors were nominally healthy at sampling. Concerning this clone itself: Antigen specificity is unknown.

Sequencing was done on a sample of PBMCs. The receptor was derived from a woman aged 25 to 45 in good health and CMV-seropositive.

CDR3 sequence reads: CASRLESSGIQYF. In DNA form, the CDR3 reads TGTGCCAGCAGATTAGAGAGTAGTGGCATTCAGTACTTC. This chain joins TRBV2 and TRBJ2-4; D gene unclear. The CDR3 consists of 13 residues. Germline assignment: CDR1 SNHLY and CDR2 FYNNEI. V was pared by 6 bases and J by 9 bases, with 15 bases between.